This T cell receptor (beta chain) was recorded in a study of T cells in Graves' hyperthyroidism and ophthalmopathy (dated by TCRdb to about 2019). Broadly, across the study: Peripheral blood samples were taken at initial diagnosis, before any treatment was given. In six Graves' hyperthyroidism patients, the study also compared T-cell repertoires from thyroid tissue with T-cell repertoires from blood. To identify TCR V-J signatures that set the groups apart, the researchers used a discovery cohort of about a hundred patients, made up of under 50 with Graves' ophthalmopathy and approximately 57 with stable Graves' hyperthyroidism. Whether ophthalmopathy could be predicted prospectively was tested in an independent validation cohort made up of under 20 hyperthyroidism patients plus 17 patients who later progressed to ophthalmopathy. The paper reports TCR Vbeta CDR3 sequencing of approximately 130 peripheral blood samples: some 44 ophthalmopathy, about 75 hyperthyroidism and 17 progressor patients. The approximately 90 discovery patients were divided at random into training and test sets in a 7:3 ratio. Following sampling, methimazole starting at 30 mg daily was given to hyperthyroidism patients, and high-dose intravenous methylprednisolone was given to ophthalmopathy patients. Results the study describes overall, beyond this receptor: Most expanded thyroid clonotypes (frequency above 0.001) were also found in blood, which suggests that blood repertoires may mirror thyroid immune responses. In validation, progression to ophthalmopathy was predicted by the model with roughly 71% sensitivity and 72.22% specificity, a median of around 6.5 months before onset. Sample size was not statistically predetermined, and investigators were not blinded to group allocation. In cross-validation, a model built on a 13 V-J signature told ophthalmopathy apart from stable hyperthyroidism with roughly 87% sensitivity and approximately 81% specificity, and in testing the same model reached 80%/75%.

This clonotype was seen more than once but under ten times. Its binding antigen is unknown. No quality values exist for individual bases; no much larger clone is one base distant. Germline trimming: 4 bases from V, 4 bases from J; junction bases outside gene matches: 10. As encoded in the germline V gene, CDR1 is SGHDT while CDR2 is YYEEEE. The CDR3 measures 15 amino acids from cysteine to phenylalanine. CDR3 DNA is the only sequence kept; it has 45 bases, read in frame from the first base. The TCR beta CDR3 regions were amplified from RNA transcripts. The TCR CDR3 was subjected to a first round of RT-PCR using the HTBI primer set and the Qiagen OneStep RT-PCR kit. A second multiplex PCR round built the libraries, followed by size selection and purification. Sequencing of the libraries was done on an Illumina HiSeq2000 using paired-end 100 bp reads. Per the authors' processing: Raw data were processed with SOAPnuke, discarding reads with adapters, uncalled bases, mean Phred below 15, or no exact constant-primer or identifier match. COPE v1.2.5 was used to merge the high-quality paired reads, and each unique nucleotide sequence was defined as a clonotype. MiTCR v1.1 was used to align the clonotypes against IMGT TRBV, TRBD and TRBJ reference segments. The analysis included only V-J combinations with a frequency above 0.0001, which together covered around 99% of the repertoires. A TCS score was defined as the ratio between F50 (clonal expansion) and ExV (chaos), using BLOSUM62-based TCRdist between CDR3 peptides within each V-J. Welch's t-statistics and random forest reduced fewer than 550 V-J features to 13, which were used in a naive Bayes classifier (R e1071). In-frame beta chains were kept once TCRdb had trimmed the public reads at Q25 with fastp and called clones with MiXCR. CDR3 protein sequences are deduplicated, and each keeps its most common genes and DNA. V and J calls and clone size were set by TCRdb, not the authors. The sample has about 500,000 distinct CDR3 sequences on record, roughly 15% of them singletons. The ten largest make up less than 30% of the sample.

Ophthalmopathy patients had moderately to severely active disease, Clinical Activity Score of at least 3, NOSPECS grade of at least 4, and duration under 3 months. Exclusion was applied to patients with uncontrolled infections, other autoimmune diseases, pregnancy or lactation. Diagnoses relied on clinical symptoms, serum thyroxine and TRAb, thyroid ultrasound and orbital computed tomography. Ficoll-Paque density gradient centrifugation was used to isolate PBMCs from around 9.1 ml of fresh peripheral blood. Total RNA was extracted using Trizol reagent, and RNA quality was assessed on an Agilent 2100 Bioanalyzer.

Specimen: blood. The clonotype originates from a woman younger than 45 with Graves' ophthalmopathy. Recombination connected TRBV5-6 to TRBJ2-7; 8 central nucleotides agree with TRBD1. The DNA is TGTGCCAGCAGCCCACTGGACAGGGCGGGATACGAGCAGTACTTC. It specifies CASSPLDRAGYEQYF.